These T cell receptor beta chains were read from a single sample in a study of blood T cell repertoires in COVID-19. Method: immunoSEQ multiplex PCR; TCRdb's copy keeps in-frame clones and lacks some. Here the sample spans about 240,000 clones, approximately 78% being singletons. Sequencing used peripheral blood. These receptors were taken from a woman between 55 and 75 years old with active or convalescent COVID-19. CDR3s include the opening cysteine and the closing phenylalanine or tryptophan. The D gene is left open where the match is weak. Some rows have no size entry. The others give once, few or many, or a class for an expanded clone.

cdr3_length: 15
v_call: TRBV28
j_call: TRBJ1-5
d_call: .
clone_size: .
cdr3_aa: CASKRAGYSNQPQHF
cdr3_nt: TGTGCCAGCAAGAGGGCAGGCTATAGCAATCAGCCCCAGCATTTT

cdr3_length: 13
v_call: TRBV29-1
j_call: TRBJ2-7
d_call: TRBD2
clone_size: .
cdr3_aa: CSVKRGVEDEQYF
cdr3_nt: TGCAGCGTCAAGCGGGGGGTTGAGGACGAGCAGTACTTC

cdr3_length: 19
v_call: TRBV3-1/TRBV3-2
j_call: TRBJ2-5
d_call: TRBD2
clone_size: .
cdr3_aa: CASTSKGTSGGQYQETQYF
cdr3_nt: TGTGCCAGCACCTCGAAAGGGACTAGCGGGGGCCAGTACCAAGAGACCCAGTACTTC

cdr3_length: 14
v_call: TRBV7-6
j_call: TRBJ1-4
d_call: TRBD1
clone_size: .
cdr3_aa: CASSLGQGGEKLFF
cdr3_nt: TGTGCCAGCAGCTTGGGACAGGGAGGGGAAAAACTGTTTTTT

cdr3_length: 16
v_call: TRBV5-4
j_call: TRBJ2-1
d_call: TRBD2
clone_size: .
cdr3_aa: CASSLAQRGGRGEQFF
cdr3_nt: TGTGCCAGCAGCTTGGCCCAGCGGGGGGGCCGGGGTGAGCAGTTCTTC

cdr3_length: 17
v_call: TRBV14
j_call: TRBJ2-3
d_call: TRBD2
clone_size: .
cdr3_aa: CASSQERAGPGVDTQYF
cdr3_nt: TGTGCCAGCAGCCAAGAGCGAGCGGGGCCTGGGGTTGATACGCAGTATTTT

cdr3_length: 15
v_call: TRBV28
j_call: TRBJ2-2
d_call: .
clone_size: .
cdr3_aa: CASRPTRGATGELFF
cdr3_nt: TGTGCCAGCAGACCAACCCGGGGGGCCACCGGGGAGCTGTTTTTT

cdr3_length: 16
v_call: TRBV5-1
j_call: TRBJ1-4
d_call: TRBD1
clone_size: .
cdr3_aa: CASSRTGGLTNEKLFF
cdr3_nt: TGCGCCAGCAGCCGGACAGGGGGCTTAACTAATGAAAAACTGTTTTTT

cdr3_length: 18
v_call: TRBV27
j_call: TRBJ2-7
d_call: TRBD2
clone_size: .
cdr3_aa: CASSPWPIIAGGRYEQYF
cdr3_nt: TGTGCCAGCAGCCCGTGGCCCATAATAGCGGGGGGACGCTACGAGCAGTACTTC

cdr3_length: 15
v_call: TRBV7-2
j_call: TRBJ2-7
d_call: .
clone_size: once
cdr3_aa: CASSLEAGISYEQYF
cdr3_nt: TGTGCCAGCAGCTTAGAAGCGGGCATCTCCTACGAGCAGTACTTC

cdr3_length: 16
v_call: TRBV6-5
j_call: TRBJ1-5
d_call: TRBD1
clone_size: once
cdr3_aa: CASSSTFRGLWQPQHF
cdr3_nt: TGTGCCAGCAGTTCCACCTTCAGGGGGCTGTGGCAGCCCCAGCATTTT

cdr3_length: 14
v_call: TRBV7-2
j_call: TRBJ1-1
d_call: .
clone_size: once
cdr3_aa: CASSLDGGGTEAFF
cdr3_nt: TGTGCCAGCAGCTTAGATGGGGGAGGGACTGAAGCTTTCTTT

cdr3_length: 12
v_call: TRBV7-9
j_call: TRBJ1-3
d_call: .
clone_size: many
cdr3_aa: CASLGSRNTIYF
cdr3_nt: TGTGCCAGCCTCGGGTCCCGAAACACCATATATTTT

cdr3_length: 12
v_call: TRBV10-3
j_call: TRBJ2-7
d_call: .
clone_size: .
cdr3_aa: CATQTGQYEQYF
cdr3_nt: TGTGCCACCCAGACCGGACAGTACGAGCAGTACTTC

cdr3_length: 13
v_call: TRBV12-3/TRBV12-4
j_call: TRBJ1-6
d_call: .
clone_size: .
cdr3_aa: CASSPNYNSPLHF
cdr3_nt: TGTGCCAGCAGTCCCAACTATAATTCACCCCTCCACTTT

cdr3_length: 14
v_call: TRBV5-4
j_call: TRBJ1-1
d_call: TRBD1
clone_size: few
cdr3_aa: CASRLNTGDTEAFF
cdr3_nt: TGTGCCAGCAGGCTCAACACAGGGGACACTGAAGCTTTCTTT

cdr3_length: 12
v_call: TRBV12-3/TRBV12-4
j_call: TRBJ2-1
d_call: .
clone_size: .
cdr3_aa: CASSLTSFEQFF
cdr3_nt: TGTGCCAGCAGCCTGACTTCGTTTGAGCAGTTCTTC

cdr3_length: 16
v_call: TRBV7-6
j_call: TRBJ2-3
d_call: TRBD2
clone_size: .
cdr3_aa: CASSRETSGAGDTQYF
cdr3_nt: TGTGCCAGCAGCCGGGAGACTAGCGGGGCCGGTGATACGCAGTATTTT

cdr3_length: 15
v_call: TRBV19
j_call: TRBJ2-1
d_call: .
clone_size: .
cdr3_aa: CASSSNRAPYNEQFF
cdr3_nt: TGTGCCAGTAGTTCCAACAGGGCCCCCTACAATGAGCAGTTCTTC